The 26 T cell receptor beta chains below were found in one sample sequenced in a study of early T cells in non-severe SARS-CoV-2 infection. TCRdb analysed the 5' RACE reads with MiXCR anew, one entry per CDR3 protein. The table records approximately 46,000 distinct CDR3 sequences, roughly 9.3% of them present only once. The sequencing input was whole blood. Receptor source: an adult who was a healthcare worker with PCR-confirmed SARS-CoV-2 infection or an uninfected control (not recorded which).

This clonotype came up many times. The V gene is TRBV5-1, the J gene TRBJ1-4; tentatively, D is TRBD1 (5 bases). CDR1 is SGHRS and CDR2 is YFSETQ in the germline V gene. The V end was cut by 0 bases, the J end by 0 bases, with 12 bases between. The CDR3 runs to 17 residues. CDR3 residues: CASSLAGQVTTNEKLFF. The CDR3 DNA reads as TGCGCCAGCAGCTTGGCAGGGCAGGTCACAACTAATGAAAAACTGTTTTTT.

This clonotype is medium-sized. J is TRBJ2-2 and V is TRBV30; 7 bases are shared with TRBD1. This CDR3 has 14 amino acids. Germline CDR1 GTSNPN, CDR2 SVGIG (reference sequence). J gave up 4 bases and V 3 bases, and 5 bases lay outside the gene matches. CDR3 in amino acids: CAWSRRGLTGELFF. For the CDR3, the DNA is TGTGCCTGGAGCCGAAGGGGGCTCACCGGGGAGCTGTTTTTT.

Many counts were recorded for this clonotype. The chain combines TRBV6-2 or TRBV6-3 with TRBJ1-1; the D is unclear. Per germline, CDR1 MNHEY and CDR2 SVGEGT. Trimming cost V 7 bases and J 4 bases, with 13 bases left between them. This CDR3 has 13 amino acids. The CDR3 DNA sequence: TGTGCCAGCACACCCAAGGGCTCCACTGAAGCTTTCTTT. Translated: CASTPKGSTEAFF.

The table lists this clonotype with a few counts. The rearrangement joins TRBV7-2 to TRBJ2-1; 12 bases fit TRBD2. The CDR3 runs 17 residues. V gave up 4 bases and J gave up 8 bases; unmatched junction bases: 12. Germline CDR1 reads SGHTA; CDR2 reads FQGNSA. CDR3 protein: CASSSSRLAGVIDEQFF. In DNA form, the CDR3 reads TGTGCCAGCAGCTCATCCCGACTAGCGGGAGTAATCGATGAGCAGTTCTTC. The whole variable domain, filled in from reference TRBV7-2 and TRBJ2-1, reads GAGVSQSPSNKVTEKGKDVELRCDPISGHTALYWYRQSLGQGLEFLIYFQGNSAPDKSGLPSDRFSAERTGGSVSTLTIQRTQQEDSAVYLCASSSSRLAGVIDEQFFGPGTRLTVL.

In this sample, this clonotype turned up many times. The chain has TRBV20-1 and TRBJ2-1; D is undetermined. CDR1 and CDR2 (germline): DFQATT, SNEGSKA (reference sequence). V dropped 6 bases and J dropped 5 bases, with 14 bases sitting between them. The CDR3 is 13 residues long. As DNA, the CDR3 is TGCAGTGCAAGCTCCTATACCCACAATGAGCAGTTCTTC. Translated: CSASSYTHNEQFF.

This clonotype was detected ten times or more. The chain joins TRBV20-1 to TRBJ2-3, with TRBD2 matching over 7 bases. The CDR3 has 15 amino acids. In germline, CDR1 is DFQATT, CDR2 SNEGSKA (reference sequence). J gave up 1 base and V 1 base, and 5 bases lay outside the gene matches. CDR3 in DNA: TGCAGTGCTAGAGTCCGCGGGAGCGGCACAGATACGCAGTATTTT. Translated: CSARVRGSGTDTQYF.

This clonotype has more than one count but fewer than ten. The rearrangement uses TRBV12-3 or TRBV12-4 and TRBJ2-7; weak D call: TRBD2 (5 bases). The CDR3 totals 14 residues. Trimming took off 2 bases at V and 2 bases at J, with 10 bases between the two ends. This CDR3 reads CASSLFRGTYEQYF. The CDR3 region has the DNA TGTGCCAGCAGTTTATTCCGAGGGACCTACGAGCAGTACTTC.

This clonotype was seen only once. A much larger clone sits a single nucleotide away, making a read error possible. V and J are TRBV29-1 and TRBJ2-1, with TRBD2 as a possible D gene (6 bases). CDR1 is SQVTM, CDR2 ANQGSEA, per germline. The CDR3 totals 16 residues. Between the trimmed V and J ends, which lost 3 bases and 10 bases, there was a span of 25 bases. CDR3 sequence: CSVEGVRDRTVREQFF. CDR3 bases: TGCAGCGTTGAGGGGGTGCGGGACCGGACCGTTCGGGAGCAGTTCTTC.

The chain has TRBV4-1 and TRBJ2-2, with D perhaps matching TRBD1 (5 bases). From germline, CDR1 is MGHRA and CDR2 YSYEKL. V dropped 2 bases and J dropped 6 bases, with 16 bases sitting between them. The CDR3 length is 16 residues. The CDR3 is CASSQRGRFRAGELFF. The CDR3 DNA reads TGCGCCAGCAGCCAAAGGGGCCGGTTCAGGGCCGGGGAGCTGTTTTTT.

This CDR3 reads CASSYSALRNEQYF. The CDR3 DNA reads as TGTGCCAGCAGTTACTCGGCCCTACGCAACGAGCAGTACTTC. The chain recombines TRBV6-5 with TRBJ2-7; D not resolved. The V and J ends lost 0 bases and 5 bases respectively, with 11 bases between them. The CDR3 is 14 amino acids. Germline V gene lookup returns CDR1 MNHEY and CDR2 SVGAGI.

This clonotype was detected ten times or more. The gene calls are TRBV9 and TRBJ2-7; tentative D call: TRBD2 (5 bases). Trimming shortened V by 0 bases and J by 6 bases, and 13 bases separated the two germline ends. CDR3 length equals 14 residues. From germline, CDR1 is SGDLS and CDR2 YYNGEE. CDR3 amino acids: CASSVESGIGEQYF. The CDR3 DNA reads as TGTGCCAGCAGCGTAGAAAGCGGAATAGGCGAGCAGTACTTC.

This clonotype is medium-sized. The CDR3 spells CASSLEWGFQYF. The CDR3 region has the DNA TGTGCCAGCAGTTTAGAATGGGGTTTTCAGTACTTC. The chain couples TRBV12-3 or TRBV12-4 to TRBJ2-4; D is uncertain. Trimming removed 1 base from V and 11 bases from J, with 9 bases in between. The CDR3 runs to 12 residues.

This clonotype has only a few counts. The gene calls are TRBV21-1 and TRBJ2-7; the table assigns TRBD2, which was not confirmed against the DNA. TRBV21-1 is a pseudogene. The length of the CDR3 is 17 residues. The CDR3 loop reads CATSPEVLAGGWYEQYF. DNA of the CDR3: TGTGCCACGTCCCCCGAAGTCCTAGCGGGAGGGTGGTACGAGCAGTACTTC.

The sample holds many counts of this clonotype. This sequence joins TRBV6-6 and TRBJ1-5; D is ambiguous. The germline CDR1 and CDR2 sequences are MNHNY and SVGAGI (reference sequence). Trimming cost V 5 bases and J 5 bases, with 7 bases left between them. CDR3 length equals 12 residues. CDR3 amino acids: CASSREYQPQHF. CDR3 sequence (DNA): TGTGCCAGCAGTCGCGAGTATCAGCCCCAGCATTTT.

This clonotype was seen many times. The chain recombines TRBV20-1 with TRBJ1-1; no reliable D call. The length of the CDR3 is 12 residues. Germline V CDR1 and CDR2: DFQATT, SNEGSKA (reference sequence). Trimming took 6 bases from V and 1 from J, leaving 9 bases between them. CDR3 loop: CSATDPNTEAFF. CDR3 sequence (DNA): TGCAGTGCGACCGACCCGAACACTGAAGCTTTCTTT.

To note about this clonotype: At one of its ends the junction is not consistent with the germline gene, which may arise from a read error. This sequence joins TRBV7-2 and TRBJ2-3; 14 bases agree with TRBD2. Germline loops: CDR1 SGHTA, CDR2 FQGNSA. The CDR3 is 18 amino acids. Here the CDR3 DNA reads TGTGCCAACAGCTTCCCCCTCGGACTAGCGGGAGGCTCAGATACGCAGTATTTT. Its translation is CANSFPLGLAGGSDTQYF.

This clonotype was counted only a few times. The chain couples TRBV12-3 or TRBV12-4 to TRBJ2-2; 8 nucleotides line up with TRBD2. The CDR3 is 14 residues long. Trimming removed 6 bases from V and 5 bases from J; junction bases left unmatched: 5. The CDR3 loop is CASRELAATGELFF. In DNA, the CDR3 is TGTGCCAGCAGAGAACTAGCGGCTACCGGGGAGCTGTTTTTT.

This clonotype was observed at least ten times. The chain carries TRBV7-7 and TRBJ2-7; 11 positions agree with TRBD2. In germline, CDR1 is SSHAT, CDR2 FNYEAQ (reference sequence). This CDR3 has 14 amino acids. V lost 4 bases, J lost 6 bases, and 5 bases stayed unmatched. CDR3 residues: CASSSTSGTAEQYF. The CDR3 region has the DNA TGTGCCAGCAGCTCGACTAGCGGGACGGCCGAGCAGTACTTC.

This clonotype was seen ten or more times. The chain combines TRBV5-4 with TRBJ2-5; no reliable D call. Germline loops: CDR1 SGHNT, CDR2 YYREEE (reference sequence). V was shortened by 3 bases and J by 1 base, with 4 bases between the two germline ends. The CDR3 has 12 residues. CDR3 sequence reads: CASSYTQETQYF. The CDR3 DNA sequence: TGTGCCAGCAGCTATACCCAAGAGACCCAGTACTTC.

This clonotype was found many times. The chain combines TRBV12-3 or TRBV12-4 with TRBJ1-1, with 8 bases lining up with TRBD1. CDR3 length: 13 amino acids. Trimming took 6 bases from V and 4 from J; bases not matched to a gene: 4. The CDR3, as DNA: TGTGCCAGCAGCGGACAGGGAGGCACTGAAGCTTTCTTT. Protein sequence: CASSGQGGTEAFF.

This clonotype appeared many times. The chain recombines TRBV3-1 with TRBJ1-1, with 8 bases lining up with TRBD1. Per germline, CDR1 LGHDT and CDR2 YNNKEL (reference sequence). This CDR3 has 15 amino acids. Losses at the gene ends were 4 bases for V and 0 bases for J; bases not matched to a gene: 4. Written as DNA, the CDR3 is TGTGCCAGCAGCCGGCCGGGACAGGTGAACACTGAAGCTTTCTTT. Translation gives CASSRPGQVNTEAFF. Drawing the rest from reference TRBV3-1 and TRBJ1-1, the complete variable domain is DTAVSQTPKYLVTQMGNDKSIKCEQNLGHDTMYWYKQDSKKFLKIMFSYNNKELIINETVPNRFSPKSPDKAHLNLHINSLELGDSAVYFCASSRPGQVNTEAFFGQGTRLTVV.

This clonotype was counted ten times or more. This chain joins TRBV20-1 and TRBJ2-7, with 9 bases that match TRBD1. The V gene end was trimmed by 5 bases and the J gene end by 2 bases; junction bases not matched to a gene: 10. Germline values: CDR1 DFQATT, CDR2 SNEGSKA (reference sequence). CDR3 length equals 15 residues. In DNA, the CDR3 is TGCAGTGCTGACAAGATCACAGGGGGCACCTACGAGCAGTACTTC. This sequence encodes CSADKITGGTYEQYF.

The chain's CDR3 is CAWDTSGYGDTQYF. The CDR3 DNA sequence: TGTGCCTGGGACACTAGCGGGTACGGAGATACGCAGTATTTT. The chain uses TRBV30 and TRBJ2-3, with 9 bases identical to TRBD2. Unmatched junction bases numbered 8, after V lost 5 bases and J lost 5 bases. The germline gives CDR1 GTSNPN, CDR2 SVGIG (reference sequence). The CDR3 totals 14 residues.

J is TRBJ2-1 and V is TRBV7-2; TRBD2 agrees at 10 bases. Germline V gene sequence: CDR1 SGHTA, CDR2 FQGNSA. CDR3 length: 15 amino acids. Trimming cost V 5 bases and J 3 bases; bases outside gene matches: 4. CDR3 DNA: TGTGCCAGCAGCCAGACTAGCGGGCGCTACAATGAGCAGTTCTTC. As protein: CASSQTSGRYNEQFF. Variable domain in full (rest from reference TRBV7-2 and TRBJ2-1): GAGVSQSPSNKVTEKGKDVELRCDPISGHTALYWYRQSLGQGLEFLIYFQGNSAPDKSGLPSDRFSAERTGGSVSTLTIQRTQQEDSAVYLCASSQTSGRYNEQFFGPGTRLTVL.

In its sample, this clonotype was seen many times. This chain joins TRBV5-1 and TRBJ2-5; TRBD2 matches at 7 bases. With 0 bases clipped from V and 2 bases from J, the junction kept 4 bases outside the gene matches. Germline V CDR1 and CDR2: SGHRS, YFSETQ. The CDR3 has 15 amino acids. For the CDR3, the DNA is TGCGCCAGCAGCTTGGTAGCGGGCCTACAAGAGACCCAGTACTTC. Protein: CASSLVAGLQETQYF.

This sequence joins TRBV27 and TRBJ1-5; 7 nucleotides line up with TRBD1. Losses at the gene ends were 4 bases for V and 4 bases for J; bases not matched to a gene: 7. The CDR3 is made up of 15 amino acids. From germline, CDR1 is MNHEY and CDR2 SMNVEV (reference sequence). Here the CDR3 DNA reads TGTGCCAGCAGTTGGCGTCAGGGGGGGAATCAGCCCCAGCATTTT. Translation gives CASSWRQGGNQPQHF.